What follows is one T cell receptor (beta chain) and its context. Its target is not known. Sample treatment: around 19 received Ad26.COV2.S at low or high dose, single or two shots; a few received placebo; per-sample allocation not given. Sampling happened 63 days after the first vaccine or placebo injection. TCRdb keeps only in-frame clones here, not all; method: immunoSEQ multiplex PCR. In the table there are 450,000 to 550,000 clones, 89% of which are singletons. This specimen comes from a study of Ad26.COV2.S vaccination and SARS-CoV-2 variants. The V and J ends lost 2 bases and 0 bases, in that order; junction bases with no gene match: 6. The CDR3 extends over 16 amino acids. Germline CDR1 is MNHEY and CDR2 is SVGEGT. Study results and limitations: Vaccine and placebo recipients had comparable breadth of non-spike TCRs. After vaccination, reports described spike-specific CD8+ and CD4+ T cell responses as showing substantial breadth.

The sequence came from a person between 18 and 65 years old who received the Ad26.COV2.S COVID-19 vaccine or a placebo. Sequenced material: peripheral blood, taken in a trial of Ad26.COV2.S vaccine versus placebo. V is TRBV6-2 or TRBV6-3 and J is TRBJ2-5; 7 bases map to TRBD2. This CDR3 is CASSYGSGAYQETQYF. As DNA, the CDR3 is TGTGCCAGCAGTTACGGAAGCGGGGCTTACCAAGAGACCCAGTACTTC.